This is a list of T cell receptor beta chains from one sample in a study of CD8+ T cells in alopecia areata. Assay used: immunoSEQ multiplex PCR; TCRdb lists only in-frame clones, some missing. The sample records under 350,000 clones, 58% being singletons. This specimen was CD4+ T cells sorted from blood, taken at week 24, from a patient treated with tofacitinib. These receptors were collected from a human donor with alopecia areata. Each CDR3 is given without its conserved first and last residue.

v_call	j_call	cdr3_aa
TRBV5-1	TRBJ2-7	ASSLTSGGYEQY
TRBV10-3	TRBJ1-1	AISGETGGSVTEAF
TRBV5-1	TRBJ2-5	ASSLGSGVQETQY
TRBV7-3	TRBJ2-1	ASGKQGTHNEQF
TRBV29-1	TRBJ2-4	SVETGGSLAKNIQY
TRBV2	TRBJ2-2	ASKRFSGELF
TRBV25-1	TRBJ2-1	ASSEYAGDYNEQF
TRBV29-1	TRBJ2-1	SVDTDRSSYNEQF
TRBV7-2	TRBJ2-7	ASSLASGGSPYEQY
TRBV7-2	TRBJ2-3	ASSSGQGQKY
TRBV25-1	TRBJ1-2	ASSFSGGLYGYT
TRBV5-4	TRBJ2-7	ASSLDRSYEQY
TRBV5-6	TRBJ1-4	ASSFAATEEKLF
TRBV6-1	TRBJ1-5	ASSEALDQPQH
TRBV28	TRBJ2-7	ASSRAGGQSYEQY
TRBV4-3	TRBJ2-3	ASSQDRVAGGDTQY
TRBV7-9	TRBJ1-1	ASSLRDKNTEAF